Many counts were recorded for the clone carrying this T cell receptor beta chain. Covering alpha and beta chains, TRAV- and TRBV-specific primers were used for the first-strand cDNA. PCR amplification of the TCRs was performed with Phusion for 20 PCR cycles, and it relied on a constant-region primer together with a V-primer adapter. TCRdb re-called the reads with MiXCR, one entry per CDR3 protein. The sample consists of around 80,000 distinct CDR3 sequences, 15% to 20% of them appearing once. Indicated time point: after trial treatment. Treatment: LDRT plus nivolumab, ipilimumab, low-dose cyclophosphamide and aspirin (RACIN trial). The data were obtained in a study of low-dose radiotherapy and immunotherapy resistance in tumors. Trimming shortened V by 4 bases and J by 1 base, and 18 bases separated the two germline ends. In germline, CDR1 is KGHDR, CDR2 SFDVKD. The CDR3 length is 17 residues.

This receptor was taken from a male donor with prostate cancer. The source was PBMCs, collected after low-dose radiotherapy plus immunotherapy. V usage is TRBV24-1 and J usage is TRBJ2-5; the D gene is possibly TRBD2 (5 bases). In DNA form, the CDR3 reads TGTGCCACCAGTGACCCCCTCGGGCATGAGGGCCAAGAGACCCAGTACTTC. Protein: CATSDPLGHEGQETQYF.